Presented here are 19 T cell receptor beta chains from one specimen sequenced in a study of blood T cell repertoires in COVID-19. Here immunoSEQ multiplex PCR was the method, and the copy in TCRdb shows in-frame clones only, minus some. The table has 110,000 to 150,000 clones, around four fifths seen once. Sequenced: PBMCs or T cells enriched from blood (not recorded which). These receptor sequences come from a woman in her thirties or forties who had recovered from COVID-19.

The chain couples TRBV5-1 to TRBJ1-2; TRBD1 might be the D (5 bases). V was trimmed by 8 bases and J by 2 bases, leaving 16 bases between them. The germline V gene has CDR1 SGHRS and CDR2 YFSETQ. The CDR3 totals 14 residues. CDR3: CARDKAGLNYGYTF. The CDR3 bases are TGCGCCAGGGACAAAGCGGGGCTGAACTATGGCTACACCTTC.

Note on this clone: An end of the junction differs from the germline gene, which may be a read error. J is TRBJ2-3 and V is TRBV7-9; the D gene is possibly TRBD1 (6 bases). The germline gives CDR1 SEHNR, CDR2 FQNEAQ (reference sequence). There are 12 residues in the CDR3. This chain's CDR3 is CASSLGATASFF. The CDR3 nucleotides are TGTGCCAGCAGCTTGGGGGCCACAGCCTCTTTTTTT. Looking up the rest from reference TRBV7-9 and TRBJ2-3 gives the full variable domain: DTGVSQNPRHKITKRGQNVTFRCDPISEHNRLYWYRQTLGQGPEFLTYFQNEAQLEKSRLLSDRFSAERPKGSFSTLEIQRTEQGDSAMYLCASSLGATASFFGPGTRLTVL.

The chain carries TRBV5-6 and TRBJ1-5, with D possibly TRBD1 on 6 matching bases. Germline assignment: CDR1 SGHDT and CDR2 YYEEEE. The CDR3 totals 14 residues. V was clipped by 10 bases and J by 6 bases, with 20 bases between them. The CDR3 bases are TGTGCCTCCTCCAGCGGGGGCAGGGGTCAGCCCCAGCATTTT. This translates into CASSSGGRGQPQHF.

This chain links TRBV7-9 with TRBJ1-2, with TRBD1 matching 8 bases. With V trimmed by 5 bases and J by 8 bases, 16 bases remained unmatched. In germline, CDR1 is SEHNR, CDR2 FQNEAQ (reference sequence). The CDR3 length is 16 residues. CDR3 nucleotide sequence: TGTGCCAGCAGCCCCGGGACAGGAAACCCAGGCCACGGCTACACCTTC. This encodes CASSPGTGNPGHGYTF.

This chain links TRBV2 with TRBJ1-2, with D possibly TRBD1 on 6 matching bases. The CDR3 contains 15 residues. Per germline, CDR1 SNHLY and CDR2 FYNNEI. V was shortened by 3 bases and J by 4 bases, with 15 bases between the two germline ends. The CDR3 DNA sequence: TGTGCCAGCAGTGATTCTGGGGGCAGGGGCTATGGCTACACCTTC. This codes for CASSDSGGRGYGYTF.

The chain uses TRBV4-1 and TRBJ1-4, with D maybe TRBD1 (6 bases). CDR3 size: 14 residues. Between the trimmed V and J ends, which lost 1 base and 7 bases, there was a span of 10 bases. CDR1 and CDR2 from the germline V gene are MGHRA and YSYEKL. Written as DNA, the CDR3 is TGCGCCAGCAGCCAAGCAGGGGTTGGTGAAAAACTGTTTTTT. It specifies CASSQAGVGEKLFF.

The chain links TRBV18 to TRBJ2-7; a possible D gene is TRBD2 (6 bases). The CDR3 contains 13 residues. Germline V gives CDR1 KGHSH, CDR2 LQKENI. The ends were cut back, 6 bases at V and 4 bases at J, with 13 bases in the middle. The CDR3 loop is CASSRDSLYEQYF. The CDR3 DNA is TGTGCCAGCTCGCGGGACTCCCTATACGAGCAGTACTTC.

The V call is TRBV7-8, the J call TRBJ1-1; no firm D call. The ends were cut back, 1 base at V and 0 bases at J, with 9 bases in the middle. Germline V gene lookup returns CDR1 SGHVS and CDR2 FQNEAQ. The CDR3 consists of 15 residues. CDR3 region: CASSLGSRVNTEAFF. Written as DNA, the CDR3 is TGTGCCAGCAGCTTAGGATCGAGGGTGAACACTGAAGCTTTCTTT.

The V call is TRBV5-6, the J call TRBJ1-2; D possibly corresponds to TRBD1 (6 bases). The germline V and J ends were trimmed by 4 bases and 5 bases, with 21 bases remaining between them. CDR1 is SGHDT and CDR2 is YYEEEE in the germline V gene. This CDR3 region has 16 residues. The CDR3 loop reads CASSLRDTQNVYGYTF. DNA of the CDR3: TGTGCCAGCAGCCTCCGGGACACCCAGAACGTATATGGCTACACCTTC. The full variable domain, its missing parts supplied by reference TRBV5-6 and TRBJ1-2, is DAGVTQSPTHLIKTRGQQVTLRCSPKSGHDTVSWYQQALGQGPQFIFQYYEEEERQRGNFPDRFSGHQFPNYSSELNVNALLLGDSALYLCASSLRDTQNVYGYTFGSGTRLTVV.

The chain is built from TRBV14 and TRBJ1-1; D possibly corresponds to TRBD1 (5 bases). The V end was cut by 3 bases, the J end by 0 bases, with 14 bases between. CDR1 and CDR2 (germline): SGHDN, FVKESK. The CDR3 is 16 amino acids. The CDR3 DNA reads TGTGCCAGCAGCCACCTTAACCAGGGTATGAACACTGAAGCTTTCTTT. Its protein is CASSHLNQGMNTEAFF.

The chain recombines TRBV30 with TRBJ1-2; possibly TRBD1 for D (6 bases). The CDR3 is 13 residues long. Germline V gives CDR1 GTSNPN, CDR2 SVGIG (reference sequence). The V gene lost 4 bases and the J gene lost 8 bases, with 17 bases spanning the gap. The CDR3, as DNA: TGTGCCTGGAAGGGGGTGTCAGGGGACGGCTACACCTTC. This codes for CAWKGVSGDGYTF.

This chain links TRBV25-1 with TRBJ2-5, with TRBD2 as a possible D gene (5 bases). V dropped 8 bases and J dropped 4 bases, with 14 bases sitting between them. The CDR3 totals 13 residues. Germline loops: CDR1 MGHDK, CDR2 SYGVNS. CDR3 in amino acids: CASARGGRETQYF. The CDR3 nucleotides read TGTGCCAGCGCCCGGGGTGGCAGAGAGACCCAGTACTTC.

This clone was detected once. The chain links TRBV7-8 to TRBJ1-6, with D perhaps TRBD1 (5 bases). The CDR3 totals 18 residues. Between the trimmed V and J ends, which lost 6 bases and 0 bases, there was a span of 18 bases. Germline V lookup: CDR1 SGHVS, CDR2 FQNEAQ. The CDR3, as DNA: TGTGCCAGCAGTTCCGAACACAGGTCAAGCTCCTATAATTCACCCCTCCACTTT. Its protein is CASSSEHRSSSYNSPLHF.

The chain uses TRBV5-1 and TRBJ1-6; 12 bases map to TRBD1. Germline trimming cut 4 bases from V and 9 bases from J; bases unmatched to any gene: 11. This CDR3 region has 17 residues. The germline V gene encodes CDR1 SGHRS and CDR2 YFSETQ. CDR3 residues: CASSQGTGGEWGSPLHF. The CDR3 nucleotides are TGCGCCAGCAGCCAAGGGACAGGGGGCGAGTGGGGTTCACCCCTCCACTTT.

The chain couples TRBV5-5 to TRBJ1-2; 10 bases align to TRBD1. Germline V gene sequence: CDR1 SGHKS, CDR2 YYEKEE (reference sequence). The V and J ends lost 0 bases and 4 bases, in that order; junction bases with no gene match: 3. There are 15 residues in the CDR3. The CDR3 nucleotides read TGTGCCAGCAGCTTGGGGGGACAGGGGAGCTATGGCTACACCTTC. Translation gives CASSLGGQGSYGYTF.

The V gene is TRBV2, the J gene TRBJ1-6; no firm D call. Looked up from germline, CDR1 is SNHLY and CDR2 is FYNNEI. This CDR3 region has 16 residues. The V and J ends lost 7 bases and 3 bases respectively, with 16 bases between them. CDR3 bases: TGTGCCAGCATCATGGCCCTCCTCATCTATAATTCACCCCTCCACTTT. Protein sequence: CASIMALLIYNSPLHF.

The CDR3 DNA reads TGTGCCAGCAGTTTTGCGGTCGAAGCCGAGCAGTACTTC. This sequence encodes CASSFAVEAEQYF. The rearrangement links TRBV27 to TRBJ2-7; D gene ambiguous. There are 13 residues in the CDR3. The germline gives CDR1 MNHEY, CDR2 SMNVEV (reference sequence). The V end was cut by 3 bases, the J end by 6 bases, with 12 bases between.

The CDR3 region has the DNA TGTGCCAGCAGCACAACCGGGGGGAAAGGCGGCTACACCTTC. It encodes CASSTTGGKGGYTF. The chain couples TRBV7-3 to TRBJ1-2; tentatively, D is TRBD1 (5 bases). V lost 5 bases and J 8 bases, leaving 18 bases between the germline ends. This CDR3 has 14 residues. The V gene's germline CDR1 is SGHTA and CDR2 FQGTGA.

V gene TRBV3-1 (or the pseudogene TRBV3-2) combines with J gene TRBJ2-1, with no clear D. Germline lookup yields CDR1 LGHDT and CDR2 YNNKEL (reference sequence). The CDR3 runs to 14 residues. Trimming stripped 4 bases from V and 0 bases from J, with 7 bases between. The DNA for the CDR3 is TGTGCCAGCAGCCGACTCAGCTCCTACAATGAGCAGTTCTTC. This translates into CASSRLSSYNEQFF.